A selection of T cell receptor beta chains follows, all from one sample in a study of PD-L1 blockade in urothelial cancer. The assay was immunoSEQ multiplex PCR, and TCRdb's table has in-frame clones only and misses some. The sample shows approximately 83,000 clones, approximately 87% of them seen only once. The sequencing here drew on PBMCs, taken around atezolizumab (anti-PD-L1) treatment. The origin of the receptors is a man in his 70s with urothelial cancer. CDR3s include the opening cysteine and the closing phenylalanine or tryptophan.

j_call v_call cdr3_aa
TRBJ1-5 TRBV18 CASSLDRSMAYNQPQHF
TRBJ2-5 TRBV5-5 CASSILAGETQYF
TRBJ2-3 TRBV7-2 CASSLAVLVGGDTQYF
TRBJ2-2 TRBV7-2 CASSLRGTGELFF
TRBJ1-6 TRBV29-1 CSVGGTGNSPLHF
TRBJ2-1 TRBV29-1 CSVGGLSYNEQFF
TRBJ2-5 TRBV30 CAWIPGLAPQETQYF
TRBJ1-3 TRBV19 CASSPSTGYGNTIYF
TRBJ2-3 TRBV4-2 CASSQGDRIQGDTQYF
TRBJ2-3 TRBV19 CASSMASGADTQYF
TRBJ2-7 TRBV15 CATSTVRPGQRLVYEQYF
TRBJ2-7 TRBV7-2 CASSRSSGSYEQYF
TRBJ2-7 TRBV5-1 CASSLAGLGGYEQYF
TRBJ2-7 TRBV18 CASSPLASGGSGEQYF
TRBJ1-2 TRBV7-9 CASREGTGKANYGYTF
TRBJ2-2 TRBV5-8 CASSLAGLNTGELFF
TRBJ2-2 TRBV5-1 CASGTANTGELFF
TRBJ1-6 TRBV27 CASQLGGAHSPLHF
TRBJ2-3 TRBV5-1 CASSEGQGRTDTQYF
TRBJ2-7 TRBV2 CASSQNIYEQYF
TRBJ2-7 TRBV5-6 CASSPTGQTGEQYF
TRBJ2-3 TRBV4-1 CASSLSTGGADTQYF
TRBJ1-5 TRBV15 CATSRGGTGSNQPQHF
TRBJ2-7 TRBV10-3 CAISGTGEIVDEQYF
TRBJ1-2 TRBV11-3 CASSSDEGGKGGYTF
TRBJ2-7 TRBV5-1 CASSLGPGQTYEQYF
TRBJ2-5 TRBV10-3 CAIRQGLAGQETQYF
TRBJ2-5 TRBV18 CASSPPVAGETQYF
TRBJ2-7 TRBV4-1 CASSHRQTSGSSYEQYF
TRBJ2-7 TRBV19 CASSDFPSSYEQYF
TRBJ1-1 TRBV27 CASSRTGGWNTEAFF
TRBJ2-5 TRBV28 CASSLRREGQETQYF